The rows below give T cell receptor beta chains drawn from one sample of a study of blood T cell repertoires in COVID-19. Clones were read by immunoSEQ multiplex PCR, and TCRdb kept only the in-frame ones, dropping some. The sample lists hundreds of thousands of clones; more than 70% were seen once. Sequencing input: peripheral blood. These receptors all come from a young woman with COVID-19, enrolled during active disease. Both conserved end residues are part of each CDR3. Each record gives: D gene, J gene, V gene, clone size, CDR3 DNA, CDR3 protein. A D gene is named only where the DNA matches it firmly. Size values are once, few and many counts, or a class for expanded clones, and some rows have none.

.	TRBJ1-5	TRBV5-1	.	TGCGCCAGCAGCTTATACCCGCAGAGCAATCAGCCCCAGCATTTT	CASSLYPQSNQPQHF
.	TRBJ1-4	TRBV30	few	TGTGCCTGGAGTGAGGGGGATGAGGGGACTAATGAAAAACTGTTTTTT	CAWSEGDEGTNEKLFF
.	TRBJ2-1	TRBV29-1	once	TGCAGCGTTGAACCTACAGGGCTCTCCTACAATGAGCAGTTCTTC	CSVEPTGLSYNEQFF
TRBD2	TRBJ2-3	TRBV19	few	TGTGCCAGTACTGCTAGCGGGATTTTGGATACGCAGTATTTT	CASTASGILDTQYF
.	TRBJ2-7	TRBV11-2	.	TGTGCCAGCAGCTATCTCACTCGCGAGCAGTACTTC	CASSYLTREQYF
TRBD1	TRBJ1-1	TRBV5-1	.	TGCGCCAGCAGGTATGCCGGGACAGGGGGTATGAACACTGAAGCTTTCTTT	CASRYAGTGGMNTEAFF
TRBD2	TRBJ2-7	TRBV28	.	TGTGCCAGCAGGGCTAGCGGGAGGGCATACGAGCAGTACTTC	CASRASGRAYEQYF
.	TRBJ1-4	TRBV5-6	.	TGTGCCAGCAGCTTGGACGGAGGTGAGGAAAAACTGTTTTTT	CASSLDGGEEKLFF
.	TRBJ2-7	TRBV7-9	.	TGTGCCAGCAGCCGATCCCCCGGGACAACACCCTACGAGCAGTACTTC	CASSRSPGTTPYEQYF
TRBD1	TRBJ2-3	TRBV4-3	.	TGCGCCAGCAGCCAACTGACTATGGACAGGGCAGATACGCAGTATTTT	CASSQLTMDRADTQYF
TRBD2	TRBJ2-7	TRBV5-1	.	TGCGCCAGCAGCGGGGGTGGGAGGGACTACGAGCAGTACTTC	CASSGGGRDYEQYF
TRBD2	TRBJ2-2	TRBV5-1	.	TGCGCCAGCAGCTTGTTCATGCGGGAGGTCACCGGGGAGCTGTTTTTT	CASSLFMREVTGELFF
.	TRBJ1-1	TRBV27	.	TGTGCCACCCGGCTCAAGGGAGCTGAAGCTTTCTTT	CATRLKGAEAFF
TRBD2	TRBJ2-3	TRBV24-1	.	TGTGCCACCAGTGATTCCACTAGCGGGCCGGCAGATACGCAGTATTTT	CATSDSTSGPADTQYF
.	TRBJ2-3	TRBV7-2	.	TGTGCCAGCAGCTTATCAGGGGCCCGCACAGATACGCAGTATTTT	CASSLSGARTDTQYF
TRBD2	TRBJ2-1	TRBV10-3	.	TGTGCCATCAGTGACGGGGGGGACTTCGCCAATGAGCAGTTCTTC	CAISDGGDFANEQFF
.	TRBJ2-5	TRBV10-3	.	TGTGCCATCAGTATAGCGGCGAGGCGGGAGACCCAGTACTTC	CAISIAARRETQYF
.	TRBJ1-2	TRBV19	.	TGTGCCAGTAGTTCACAGCAGGGCTTAAATGGCTACACCTTC	CASSSQQGLNGYTF
TRBD1	TRBJ2-7	TRBV24-1	.	TGTGCCACCAGTTACAGGGGTTCGAACGAGCAGTACTTC	CATSYRGSNEQYF
.	TRBJ1-6	TRBV9	.	TGTGCCAGCAGCGTAGATCAGGATTCACCCCTCCACTTT	CASSVDQDSPLHF
.	TRBJ1-1	TRBV2	.	TGTGCCAGCAGTATGAGGGTATACACTGAAGCTTTCTTT	CASSMRVYTEAFF
.	TRBJ2-3	TRBV24-1	.	TGTGCCACCAGTGATTTGAGGGGTACAGATACGCAGTATTTT	CATSDLRGTDTQYF
.	TRBJ1-1	TRBV9	.	TGTGCCAGCAGCGTGGCCCCGGGGGGAATGAACACTGAAGCTTTCTTT	CASSVAPGGMNTEAFF
TRBD1	TRBJ1-1	TRBV29-1	.	TGCAGCGTGGGAACGACAGGGTTTATGAACACTGAAGCTTTCTTT	CSVGTTGFMNTEAFF
TRBD2	TRBJ2-3	TRBV5-1	.	TGCGCCAGCAGCTTAGTAGATAGCGGGAGGGCAGATACGCAGTATTTT	CASSLVDSGRADTQYF
.	TRBJ1-5	TRBV15	few	TGTGCCACCAGCAGAGTCACTTCGCCAACCTGGAGCAATCAGCCCCAGCATTTT	CATSRVTSPTWSNQPQHF
.	TRBJ1-5	TRBV7-3	.	TGTGCCAGCAGTTTGGACGGGAAATACAATCAGCCCCAGCATTTT	CASSLDGKYNQPQHF
TRBD1	TRBJ2-6	TRBV5-1	.	TGCGCCAGCGGGGGACAGGGGGCGCTTGGGGCCAACGTCCTGACTTTC	CASGGQGALGANVLTF
.	TRBJ2-7	TRBV18	once	TGTGCCAGCTCACCAAATGGACAGCTAGCCTCCTACGAGCAGTACTTC	CASSPNGQLASYEQYF
.	TRBJ1-1	TRBV29-1	many	TGCAGCGTTGCCTGGGGGGAGAACACTGAAGCTTTCTTT	CSVAWGENTEAFF
.	TRBJ1-1	TRBV5-1	.	TGCGCCAGCAGCCTACCTATGACAGGCCTGCCGGGGAACACTGAAGCTTTCTTT	CASSLPMTGLPGNTEAFF
.	TRBJ1-6	TRBV6-5	few	TGTGCCAGTTCGGACATAGGCAATTCACCCCTCCACTTT	CASSDIGNSPLHF
TRBD1	TRBJ1-1	TRBV5-1	few	TGCGCCAGCAGCCCCATTGTTGAGGGGGCGGGTGAAGCTTTCTTT	CASSPIVEGAGEAFF
.	TRBJ2-5	TRBV7-9	.	TGTGCCAGCAGCTTAGGACTGGGTCAAGAGACCCAGTACTTC	CASSLGLGQETQYF
TRBD2	TRBJ2-1	TRBV5-1	.	TGCGCCAGCAGCTCCATCCTAGGACTAGCGCCCCGTTTTAGCTCCTACAATGAGCAGTTCTTC	CASSSILGLAPRFSSYNEQFF
.	TRBJ1-1	TRBV5-1	.	TGCGCCAGCAGCGTAGGGGGGAACACTGAAGCTTTCTTT	CASSVGGNTEAFF
TRBD2	TRBJ2-7	TRBV27	few	TGTGCCAGCAGTTTAAGAGGCGGACTAGCGGGGCTCTACGAGCAGTACTTC	CASSLRGGLAGLYEQYF
TRBD2	TRBJ2-3	TRBV2	.	TGTGCCAGCACGAGACCGGGACTAGACACAGATACGCAGTATTTT	CASTRPGLDTDTQYF
.	TRBJ1-3	TRBV5-1	.	TGCGCCAGCAGCCCGGGGGGCAGCTTCTCCTCTGGAAACACCATATATTTT	CASSPGGSFSSGNTIYF
.	TRBJ2-1	TRBV6-4	.	TGTGCCAGCAGTGCCAGTCCCTACAATGAGCAGTTCTTC	CASSASPYNEQFF
.	TRBJ2-7	TRBV19	.	TGTGCCAGTAGTATGGAGCAGGGGTCCTACGAGCAGTACTTC	CASSMEQGSYEQYF
.	TRBJ1-4	TRBV5-1	.	TGCGCCAGCAGCCTCCGGGACAACGATGAAAAACTGTTTTTT	CASSLRDNDEKLFF
TRBD2	TRBJ2-5	TRBV3-1/TRBV3-2	.	TGTGCCAGCAGCCAAAGACTAGCGGGAGCGGGGACCCAGTACTTC	CASSQRLAGAGTQYF
.	TRBJ1-3	TRBV30	.	TGTGCCTGGAGTATCGGGGTAATGTCTGGAAACACCATATATTTT	CAWSIGVMSGNTIYF
.	TRBJ1-1	TRBV4-3	few	TGCGCCAGCAGCCAAGATTCAGGGATGACCGCTTTCTTT	CASSQDSGMTAFF
.	TRBJ2-3	TRBV4-1	.	TGCGCCAGCAGCGAGGGGGTATCGGATACGCAGTATTTT	CASSEGVSDTQYF
.	TRBJ2-7	TRBV11-1	few	TGTGCCAGCAGCTTAACCAGCGAGCAGTACTTC	CASSLTSEQYF
.	TRBJ2-2	TRBV28	.	TGTGCCAGCAGTTTAAAGCGACACACCGGGGAGCTGTTTTTT	CASSLKRHTGELFF